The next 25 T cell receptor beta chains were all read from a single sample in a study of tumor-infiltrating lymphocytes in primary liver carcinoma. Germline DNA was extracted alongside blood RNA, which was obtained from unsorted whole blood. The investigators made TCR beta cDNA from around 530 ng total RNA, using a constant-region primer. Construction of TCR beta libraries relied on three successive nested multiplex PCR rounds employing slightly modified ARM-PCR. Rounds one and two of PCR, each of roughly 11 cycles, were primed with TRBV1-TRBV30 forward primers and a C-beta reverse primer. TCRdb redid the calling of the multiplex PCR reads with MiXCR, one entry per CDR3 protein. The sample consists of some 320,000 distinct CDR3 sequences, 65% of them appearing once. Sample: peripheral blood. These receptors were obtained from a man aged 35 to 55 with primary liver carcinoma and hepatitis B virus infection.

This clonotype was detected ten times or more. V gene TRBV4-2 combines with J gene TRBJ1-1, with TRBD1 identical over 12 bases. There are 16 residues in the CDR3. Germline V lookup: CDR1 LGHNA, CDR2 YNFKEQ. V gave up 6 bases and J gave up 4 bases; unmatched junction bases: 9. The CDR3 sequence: CASSAGTGGLATEAFF. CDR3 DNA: TGTGCCAGCAGTGCCGGGACAGGGGGCTTGGCCACTGAAGCTTTCTTT.

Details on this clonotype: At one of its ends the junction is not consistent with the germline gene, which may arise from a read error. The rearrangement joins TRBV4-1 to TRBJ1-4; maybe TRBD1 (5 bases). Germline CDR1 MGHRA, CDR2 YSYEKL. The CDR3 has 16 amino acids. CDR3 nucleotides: TGTGCCAGCAGCCAAGAGGGGCAAGGGACTAATGAAAAACTGTTTTTT. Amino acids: CASSQEGQGTNEKLFF.

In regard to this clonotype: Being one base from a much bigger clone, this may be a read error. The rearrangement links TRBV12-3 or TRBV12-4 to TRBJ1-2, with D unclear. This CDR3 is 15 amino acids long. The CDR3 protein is CANSTQRTANYGYTF. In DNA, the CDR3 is TGTGCCAACAGTACTCAGAGGACCGCCAACTATGGCTACACCTTC.

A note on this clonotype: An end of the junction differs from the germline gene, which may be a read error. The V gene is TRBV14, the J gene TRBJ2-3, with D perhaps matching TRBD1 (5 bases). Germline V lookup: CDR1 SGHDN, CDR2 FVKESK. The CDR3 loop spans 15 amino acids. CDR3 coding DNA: TGTGTCAGCAGCTTCCGGACACAAAACACAGATACGCAATATTTT. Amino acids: CVSSFRTQNTDTQYF.

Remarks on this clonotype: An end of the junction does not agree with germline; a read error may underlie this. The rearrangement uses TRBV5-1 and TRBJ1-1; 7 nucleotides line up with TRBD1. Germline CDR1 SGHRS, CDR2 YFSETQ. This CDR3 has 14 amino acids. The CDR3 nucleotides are TGCGCCAGCGGCTTGGGGACAGTGAACACTGAAGCTTTCTTT. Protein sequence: CASGLGTVNTEAFF.

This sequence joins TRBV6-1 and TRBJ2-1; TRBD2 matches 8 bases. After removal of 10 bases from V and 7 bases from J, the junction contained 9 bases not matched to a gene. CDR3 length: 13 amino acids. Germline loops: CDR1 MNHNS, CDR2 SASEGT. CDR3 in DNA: TGTGCCATCTCCTGGCGGGGGGTTAATGAGCAGTTCTTC. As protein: CAISWRGVNEQFF.

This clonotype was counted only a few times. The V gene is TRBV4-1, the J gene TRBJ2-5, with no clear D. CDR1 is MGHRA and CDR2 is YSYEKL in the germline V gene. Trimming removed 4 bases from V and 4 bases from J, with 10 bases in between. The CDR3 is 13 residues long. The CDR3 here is CASSRDDTETQYF. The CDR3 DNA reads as TGCGCCAGCAGCCGAGACGACACAGAGACCCAGTACTTC.

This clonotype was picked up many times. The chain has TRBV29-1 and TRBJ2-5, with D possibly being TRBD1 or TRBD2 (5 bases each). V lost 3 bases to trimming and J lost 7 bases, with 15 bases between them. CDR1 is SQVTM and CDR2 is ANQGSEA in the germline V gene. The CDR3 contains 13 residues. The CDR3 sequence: CSVDSGRDGTQYF. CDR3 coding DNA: TGCAGCGTTGACTCGGGACGAGATGGGACCCAGTACTTC.

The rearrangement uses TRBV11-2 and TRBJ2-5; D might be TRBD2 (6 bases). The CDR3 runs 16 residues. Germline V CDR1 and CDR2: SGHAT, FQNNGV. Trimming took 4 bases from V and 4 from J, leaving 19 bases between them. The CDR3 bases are TGTGCCAGCAGCTCCATAGTCCGGGAGACTGGAGAGACCCAGTACTTC. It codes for CASSSIVRETGETQYF. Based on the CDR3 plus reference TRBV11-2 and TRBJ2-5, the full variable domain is EAGVAQSPRYKIIEKRQSVAFWCNPISGHATLYWYQQILGQGPKLLIQFQNNGVVDDSQLPKDRFSAERLKGVDSTLKIQPAKLEDSAVYLCASSSIVRETGETQYFGPGTRLLVL.

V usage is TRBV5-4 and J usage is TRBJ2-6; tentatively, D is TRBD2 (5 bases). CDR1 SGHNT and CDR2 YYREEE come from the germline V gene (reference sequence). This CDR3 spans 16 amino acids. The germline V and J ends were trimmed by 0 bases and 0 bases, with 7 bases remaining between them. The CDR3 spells CASSLGRGSGANVLTF. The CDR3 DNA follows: TGTGCCAGCAGCTTGGGACGGGGCTCTGGGGCCAACGTCCTGACTTTC.

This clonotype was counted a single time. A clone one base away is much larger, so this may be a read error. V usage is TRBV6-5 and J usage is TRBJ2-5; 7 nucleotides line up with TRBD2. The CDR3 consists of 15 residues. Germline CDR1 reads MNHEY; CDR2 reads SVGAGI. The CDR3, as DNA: TGTGCCAGCAGTTACTCTCCTAGCGGACAAGAGACCCGGTACTTC. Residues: CASSYSPSGQETRYF.

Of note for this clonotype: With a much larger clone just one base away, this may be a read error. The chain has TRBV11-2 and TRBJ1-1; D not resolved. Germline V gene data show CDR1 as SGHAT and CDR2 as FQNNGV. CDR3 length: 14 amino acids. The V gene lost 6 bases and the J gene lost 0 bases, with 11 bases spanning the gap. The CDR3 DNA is TGTGCCAGCAGGTATAATTCAGTGAACACTGAAGCTTTCTTT. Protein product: CASRYNSVNTEAFF. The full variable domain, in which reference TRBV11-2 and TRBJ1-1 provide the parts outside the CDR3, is EAGVAQSPRYKIIEKRQSVAFWCNPISGHATLYWYQQILGQGPKLLIQFQNNGVVDDSQLPKDRFSAERLKGVDSTLKIQPAKLEDSAVYLCASRYNSVNTEAFFGQGTRLTVV.

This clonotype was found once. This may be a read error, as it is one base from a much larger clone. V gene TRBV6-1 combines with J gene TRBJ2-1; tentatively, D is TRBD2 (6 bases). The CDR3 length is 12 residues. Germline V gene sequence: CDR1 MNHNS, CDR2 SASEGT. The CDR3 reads CDTGTSYNEQFF. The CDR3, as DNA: TGTGACACCGGGACTTCATACAATGAGCAGTTCTTC.

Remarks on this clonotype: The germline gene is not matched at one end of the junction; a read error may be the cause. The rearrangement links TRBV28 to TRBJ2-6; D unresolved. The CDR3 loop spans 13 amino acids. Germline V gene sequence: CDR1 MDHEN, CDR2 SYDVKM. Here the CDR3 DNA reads TGTGTCAGCAGTTTTTCTGGGGCCAACGTCCTGACTTTC. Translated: CVSSFSGANVLTF.

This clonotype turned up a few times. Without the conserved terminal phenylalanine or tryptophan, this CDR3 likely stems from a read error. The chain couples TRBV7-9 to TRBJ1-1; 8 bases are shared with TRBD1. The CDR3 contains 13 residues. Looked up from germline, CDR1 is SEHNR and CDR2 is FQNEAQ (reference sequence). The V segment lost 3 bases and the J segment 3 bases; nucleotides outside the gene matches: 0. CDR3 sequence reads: CASSLTGDTEAFL. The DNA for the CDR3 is TGTGCCAGCAGCTTGACAGGGGACACTGAAGCTTTCCTT.

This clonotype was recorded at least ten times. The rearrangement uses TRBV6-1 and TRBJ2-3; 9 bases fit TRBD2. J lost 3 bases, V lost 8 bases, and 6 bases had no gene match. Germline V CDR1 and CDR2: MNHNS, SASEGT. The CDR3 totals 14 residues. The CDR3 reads CASQGRGGTDTQYF. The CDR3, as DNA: TGTGCCAGCCAAGGGCGGGGGGGGACAGATACGCAGTATTTT.

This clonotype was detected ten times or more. The chain's CDR3 is CAISKGQGTGQPQHF. The CDR3 region has the DNA TGTGCCATCAGTAAGGGACAGGGGACAGGTCAGCCCCAGCATTTT. The V call is TRBV10-3, the J call TRBJ1-5, with 10 bases lining up with TRBD1. The CDR3 has 15 amino acids. V trimming: 5 bases; J trimming: 6 bases; junction bases outside the gene matches: 7. Germline V CDR1 and CDR2: ENHRY, SYGVKD.

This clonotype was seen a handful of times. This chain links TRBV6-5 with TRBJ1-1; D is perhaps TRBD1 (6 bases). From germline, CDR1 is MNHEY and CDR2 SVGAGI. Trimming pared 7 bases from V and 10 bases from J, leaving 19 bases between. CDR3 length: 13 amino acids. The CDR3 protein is CASTDGGTRGAFF. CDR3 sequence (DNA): TGTGCCAGCACCGATGGGGGGACCAGGGGAGCTTTCTTT.

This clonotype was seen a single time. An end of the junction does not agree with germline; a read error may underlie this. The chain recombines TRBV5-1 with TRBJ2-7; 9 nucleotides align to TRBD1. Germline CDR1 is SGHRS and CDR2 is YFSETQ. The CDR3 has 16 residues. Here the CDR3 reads CASSLGEQGARSEQYF. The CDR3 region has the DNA TGTGCCAGCAGCTTGGGGGAACAGGGGGCGCGGAGCGAGCAGTACTTC.

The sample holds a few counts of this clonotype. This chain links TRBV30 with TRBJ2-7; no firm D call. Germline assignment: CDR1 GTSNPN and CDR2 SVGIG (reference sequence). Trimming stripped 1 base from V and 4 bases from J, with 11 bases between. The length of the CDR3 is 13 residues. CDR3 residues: CAWSEPSKYEQYF. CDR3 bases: TGTGCCTGGAGTGAACCAAGCAAGTACGAGCAGTACTTC.

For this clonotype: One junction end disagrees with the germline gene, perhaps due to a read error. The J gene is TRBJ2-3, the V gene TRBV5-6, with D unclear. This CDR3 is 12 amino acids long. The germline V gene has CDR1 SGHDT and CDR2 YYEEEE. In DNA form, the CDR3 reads TGTGCCAGCGTCGGCAGCACAGATATGCAGTATTTT. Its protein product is CASVGSTDMQYF.

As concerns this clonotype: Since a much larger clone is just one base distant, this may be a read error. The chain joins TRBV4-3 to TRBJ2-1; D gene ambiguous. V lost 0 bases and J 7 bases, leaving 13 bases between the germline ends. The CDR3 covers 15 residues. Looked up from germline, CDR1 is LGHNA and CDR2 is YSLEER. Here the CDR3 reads CASSQDWLGCNEQFF. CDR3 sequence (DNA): TGCGCCAGCAGCCAAGATTGGCTGGGGTGTAATGAGCAGTTCTTC.

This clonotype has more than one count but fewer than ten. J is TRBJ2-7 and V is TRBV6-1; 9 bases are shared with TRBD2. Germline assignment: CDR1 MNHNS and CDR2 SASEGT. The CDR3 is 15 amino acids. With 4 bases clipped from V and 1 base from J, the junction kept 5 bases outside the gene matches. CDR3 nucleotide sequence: TGTGCCAGCAGTGTCTCGACTAGCGGATCCTACGAGCAGTACTTC. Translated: CASSVSTSGSYEQYF.

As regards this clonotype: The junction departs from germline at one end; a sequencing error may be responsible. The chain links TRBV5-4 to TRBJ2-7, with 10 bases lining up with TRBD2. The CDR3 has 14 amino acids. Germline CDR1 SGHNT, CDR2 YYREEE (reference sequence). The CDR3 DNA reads TGTGTCAGCGGGTCTGGGACTAGCGTATACGAGCAGTACTTC. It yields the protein CVSGSGTSVYEQYF.

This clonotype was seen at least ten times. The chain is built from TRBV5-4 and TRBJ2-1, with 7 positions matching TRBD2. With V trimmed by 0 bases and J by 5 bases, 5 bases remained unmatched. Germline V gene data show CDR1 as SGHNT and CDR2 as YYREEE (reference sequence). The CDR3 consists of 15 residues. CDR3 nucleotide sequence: TGTGCCAGCAGCTTGGGCACTAGCGTGGACAATGAGCAGTTCTTC. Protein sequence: CASSLGTSVDNEQFF.